This T cell receptor (beta chain) is from a study of blood T cells in healthy people across ages. Study observations and caveats: Higher diversity, along with more naive CD4+ cells, distinguished long-lived donors from aged donors. Estimates of diversity drawn from one million T cells were considered underestimates.

A J-beta primer mix and a sample-barcoded 5' primer were used in a second PCR of about 7 to 12 cycles. From the 5' RACE reads, TCRdb called clonotypes with MiXCR, one entry per CDR3 protein. Of 760,000 or so distinct CDR3 sequences listed, 25% are singletons. This CDR3 is built from 15 residues. Germline values: CDR1 SGHDN, CDR2 FVKESK. Trimming stripped 3 bases from V and 4 bases from J, with 16 bases between. In regard to this clonotype: The target antigen is unknown.

A further study also used this sample, focusing on T cells of mothers and their children.

Sequencing input: blood. The sequence was obtained from a boy aged 5-17 years in good health. J is TRBJ2-7 and V is TRBV14; no clear D gene. The CDR3 is CASSQFLASSYEQYF. Here the CDR3 DNA reads TGTGCCAGCAGCCAGTTTCTTGCCTCCTCATACGAGCAGTACTTC.